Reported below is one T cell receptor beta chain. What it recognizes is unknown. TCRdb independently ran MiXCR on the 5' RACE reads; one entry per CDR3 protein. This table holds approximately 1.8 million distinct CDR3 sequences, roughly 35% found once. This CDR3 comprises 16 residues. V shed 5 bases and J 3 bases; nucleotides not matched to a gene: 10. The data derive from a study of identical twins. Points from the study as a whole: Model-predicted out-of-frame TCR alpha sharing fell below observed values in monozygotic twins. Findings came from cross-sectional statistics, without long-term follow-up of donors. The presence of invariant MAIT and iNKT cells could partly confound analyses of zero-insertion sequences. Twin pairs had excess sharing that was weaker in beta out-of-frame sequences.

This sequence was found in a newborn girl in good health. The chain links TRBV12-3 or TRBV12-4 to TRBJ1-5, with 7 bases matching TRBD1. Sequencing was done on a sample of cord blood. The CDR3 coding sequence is TGTGCCAGCAGTGAACAGGGGTTCGTTTCCAATCAGCCCCAGCATTTT. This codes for CASSEQGFVSNQPQHF.